These 11 T cell receptor beta chains were all obtained from the same sample, sequenced in a study of cytomegalovirus exposure and HLA in healthy donors. Primers included in the PCR were 60 Vbeta and 13 Jbeta primers. Profiling relied on immunoSEQ multiplex PCR, and the TCRdb table lists in-frame clones only, not all of them. Counted here are fewer than 250,000 clones, 87% occurring once; the ten biggest clones make up around 1%. Sequencing was done on a sample of PBMCs. These receptors came from a boy aged 2 to 10 in good health and CMV-seronegative.

The rearrangement joins TRBV2 to TRBJ2-7; D might be TRBD1 (5 bases). The V gene lost 8 bases and the J gene lost 6 bases, with 14 bases spanning the gap. The V gene's germline CDR1 is SNHLY and CDR2 FYNNEI. The CDR3 is made up of 12 amino acids. The CDR3 DNA reads TGTGCCAGCTCGGCAGGGTCGGTCGAGCAGTACTTC. This translates into CASSAGSVEQYF.

The V call is TRBV28, the J call TRBJ1-1, with D maybe TRBD1 (5 bases). Trimming took 5 bases from V and 2 from J, leaving 12 bases between them. Germline CDR1 and CDR2: MDHEN and SYDVKM. The CDR3 contains 14 residues. As DNA, the CDR3 is TGTGCCAGCAGTCTAGTCGGGGGAAACACTGAAGCTTTCTTT. Its protein is CASSLVGGNTEAFF.

The genes are TRBV6-1 and TRBJ2-3; the match to TRBD2 covers 8 bases. The V segment lost 4 bases and the J segment 5 bases; nucleotides outside the gene matches: 8. CDR3 length: 15 amino acids. Per germline, CDR1 MNHNS and CDR2 SASEGT. Written as DNA, the CDR3 is TGTGCCAGCAGTGTAACTAGCGGTTGGATAGATACGCAGTATTTT. It codes for CASSVTSGWIDTQYF.

The J gene is TRBJ2-1, the V gene TRBV5-3; 10 bases are a match to TRBD2. Being an ORF, TRBV5-3 has a function that is uncertain. Trimming cost V 4 bases and J 5 bases; bases outside gene matches: 15. The CDR3 length is 18 residues. As DNA, the CDR3 is TGTGCCAGAAGCACTTGTCCCCTCGGACTAGCGGAGAACAATGAGCAGTTCTTC. This translates into CARSTCPLGLAENNEQFF.

The V gene is TRBV6-4, the J gene TRBJ1-2; perhaps TRBD1 as D (5 bases). Germline loops: CDR1 MRHNA, CDR2 SNTAGT. V was cut by 7 bases and J by 3 bases, with 9 bases left in between. The CDR3 extends over 12 amino acids. This chain's CDR3 is CASIGADYGYTF. Written as DNA, the CDR3 is TGTGCCAGCATTGGGGCAGACTATGGCTACACCTTC.

J is TRBJ1-2 and V is TRBV7-2; D unclear. V was clipped by 5 bases and J by 0 bases, with 10 bases between them. This CDR3 has 14 amino acids. CDR1 SGHTA and CDR2 FQGNSA come from the germline V gene. This chain's CDR3 is CASSITTTNYGYTF. The CDR3 region has the DNA TGTGCCAGCAGCATAACTACTACTAACTATGGCTACACCTTC.

The rearrangement joins TRBV11-2 to TRBJ2-7; D may be TRBD2 (6 bases). Germline CDR1 reads SGHAT; CDR2 reads FQNNGV. The CDR3 length is 15 residues. The ends were cut back, 0 bases at V and 2 bases at J, with 11 bases in the middle. CDR3 sequence: CASSLELALPYEQYF. In nucleotides, the CDR3 is TGTGCCAGCAGCTTAGAGCTAGCGCTACCCTACGAGCAGTACTTC.

The genes are TRBV7-9 and TRBJ2-1, with 10 bases lining up with TRBD2. Losses at the gene ends were 1 base for V and 8 bases for J; bases not matched to a gene: 5. The CDR3 is 15 residues long. Germline V gives CDR1 SEHNR, CDR2 FQNEAQ (reference sequence). The CDR3 spells CASSLVSGRGDEQFF. For the CDR3, the DNA is TGTGCCAGCAGCTTAGTCAGCGGGAGGGGGGATGAGCAGTTCTTC.

The chain couples TRBV28 to TRBJ1-1; D not resolved. Trimming removed 1 base from V and 0 bases from J, with 6 bases in between. The germline CDR1 and CDR2 sequences are MDHEN and SYDVKM. The CDR3 contains 14 residues. This CDR3 reads CASSLYNMNTEAFF. The CDR3, as DNA: TGTGCCAGCAGTTTATACAACATGAACACTGAAGCTTTCTTT.

Concerning this clone: Within the sample, other DNA sequences also encode this same CDR3. The chain joins TRBV28 to TRBJ2-2, with D unresolved. The germline gives CDR1 MDHEN, CDR2 SYDVKM. The CDR3 consists of 12 residues. Trimming left V 2 bases short and J 5 bases short, with 3 bases between. CDR3 residues: CASSLPTGELFF. In DNA, the CDR3 is TGTGCCAGCAGTTTACCAACCGGGGAGCTGTTTTTT.

This chain links TRBV27 with TRBJ1-5; 11 bases match TRBD1. Trimming cost V 4 bases and J 4 bases; bases outside gene matches: 3. Germline V gives CDR1 MNHEY, CDR2 SMNVEV (reference sequence). The length of the CDR3 is 15 residues. This chain's CDR3 is CASSWGQGGNQPQHF. For the CDR3, the DNA is TGTGCCAGCAGTTGGGGACAGGGGGGGAATCAGCCCCAGCATTTT.